Shown below are 25 T cell receptor beta chains from a single sample sequenced in a study of PD-L1 blockade in urothelial cancer. Sequenced by immunoSEQ multiplex PCR; TCRdb stores in-frame clones only, minus some. The sample has roughly 45,000 clones, approximately 90% seen once. The material sequenced was PBMCs, taken around atezolizumab (anti-PD-L1) treatment. These receptors all stem from a man in his sixties with urothelial cancer.

This chain links TRBV4-3 with TRBJ2-5; TRBD1 agrees at 8 bases. CDR1 is LGHNA, CDR2 YSLEER, per germline. The ends lost 4 bases at V and 2 bases at J; junction bases unmatched: 12. The CDR3 covers 17 residues. The DNA for the CDR3 is TGCGCCAGCAGCCCTGATAAAGGCAGGGGGCGTCAAGAGACCCAGTACTTC. This codes for CASSPDKGRGRQETQYF.

This sequence joins TRBV2 and TRBJ1-1, with D perhaps TRBD1 (6 bases). The CDR3 runs to 14 residues. Germline CDR1 and CDR2: SNHLY and FYNNEI. Trimming took off 4 bases at V and 0 bases at J, with 9 bases between the two ends. CDR3: CASSAGTLNTEAFF. As DNA, the CDR3 is TGTGCCAGCAGTGCCGGGACACTGAACACTGAAGCTTTCTTT.

This chain connects TRBV5-4 to TRBJ2-5, with 7 bases identical to TRBD2. V dropped 1 base and J dropped 1; count of bases not matched to a gene: 4. From germline, CDR1 is SGHNT and CDR2 YYREEE (reference sequence). The CDR3 has 15 amino acids. The CDR3 bases are TGTGCCAGCAGCTTGCCCAGCGGGACCCAAGAGACCCAGTACTTC. Residues: CASSLPSGTQETQYF.

This clone has more than one count but fewer than ten. This chain connects TRBV6-5 to TRBJ2-5, with D maybe TRBD2 (6 bases). Germline CDR1 and CDR2: MNHEY and SVGAGI. Trimming cost V 2 bases and J 3 bases, with 13 bases left between them. The CDR3 runs 15 residues. CDR3: CASSYEGRRKETQYF. The DNA for the CDR3 is TGTGCCAGCAGTTACGAGGGGAGGAGGAAAGAGACCCAGTACTTC.

This chain connects TRBV4-1 to TRBJ2-3; 8 bases line up with TRBD2. The germline gives CDR1 MGHRA, CDR2 YSYEKL. With 3 bases clipped from V and 4 bases from J, the junction kept 9 bases outside the gene matches. CDR3 length: 16 residues. Here the CDR3 DNA reads TGCGCCAGCAGCCATAAAAGCGGGGGAAAGGCAGATACGCAGTATTTT. Its translation is CASSHKSGGKADTQYF.

CDR3 residues: CASSPRQSQETQYF. CDR3 coding DNA: TGTGCCAGCTCACCACGCCAGTCGCAAGAGACCCAGTACTTC. V and J are TRBV18 and TRBJ2-5; D ambiguous. Trimming shortened V by 1 base and J by 2 bases, and 8 bases separated the two germline ends. CDR3 length: 14 residues. Germline lookup yields CDR1 KGHSH and CDR2 LQKENI.

The gene calls are TRBV5-8 and TRBJ1-4, with 10 bases aligning to TRBD1. This CDR3 comprises 15 residues. Germline CDR1 and CDR2: SGHTS and YDEGEE. J was trimmed by 4 bases and V by 6 bases; bases with no gene match: 6. CDR3 bases: TGTGCCAGCAACTCTGACAGGGGGCTTAATGAAAAACTGTTTTTT. This gives the protein CASNSDRGLNEKLFF.

The CDR3 is CAWSVLTGNTIYF. The CDR3 DNA follows: TGTGCCTGGAGTGTACTCACTGGAAACACCATATATTTT. This rearrangement joins TRBV30 to TRBJ1-3; D remains ambiguous. Germline V gene data show CDR1 as GTSNPN and CDR2 as SVGIG (reference sequence). The V gene lost 0 bases and the J gene lost 2 bases, with 5 bases spanning the gap. This CDR3 has 13 residues.

The genes are TRBV5-1 and TRBJ2-5; the D gene is possibly TRBD2 (6 bases). V was pared by 4 bases and J by 2 bases, with 15 bases between. The CDR3 extends over 15 amino acids. The germline CDR1 and CDR2 sequences are SGHRS and YFSETQ. The CDR3 loop reads CASSASGTSQETQYF. CDR3 nucleotides: TGCGCCAGCAGCGCATCCGGGACTTCACAAGAGACCCAGTACTTC.

The chain employs TRBV4-3 and TRBJ1-3; D not certain. The V end was cut by 0 bases, the J end by 4 bases, with 10 bases between. CDR3 length equals 15 residues. Germline assignment: CDR1 LGHNA and CDR2 YSLEER. The CDR3 reads CASSQEVGRGNTIYF. The CDR3 DNA follows: TGCGCCAGCAGCCAAGAAGTAGGGAGAGGAAACACCATATATTTT.

The CDR3 DNA reads TGTGCCAGTAGTATATTAGGGGTCAATGAGCAGTTCTTC. Its translation: CASSILGVNEQFF. J is TRBJ2-1 and V is TRBV19, with D perhaps TRBD1 (5 bases). V was clipped by 2 bases and J by 6 bases, with 8 bases between them. The CDR3 has 13 amino acids. CDR1 is LNHDA, CDR2 SQIVND, per germline (reference sequence).

This chain connects TRBV7-6 to TRBJ2-1, with D possibly being TRBD1 (6 bases). In germline, CDR1 is SGHVS, CDR2 FNYEAQ. This CDR3 is 16 amino acids long. V gave up 10 bases and J gave up 1 base, with 20 bases separating them. The CDR3 here is CATSTPAGTSYNEQFF. The CDR3 DNA reads TGTGCCACCTCCACCCCCGCCGGGACATCCTACAATGAGCAGTTCTTC.

The V gene is TRBV9, the J gene TRBJ1-1, with TRBD1 as a possible D gene (6 bases). Trimming took 1 base from V and 1 from J, leaving 8 bases between them. The germline V gene encodes CDR1 SGDLS and CDR2 YYNGEE. The CDR3 contains 14 residues. The CDR3 is CASSVQTGNTEAFF. DNA for the CDR3: TGTGCCAGCAGCGTACAGACAGGGAACACTGAAGCTTTCTTT.

V is TRBV9 and J is TRBJ1-1; TRBD1 matches at 7 bases. V shed 4 bases and J 2 bases; nucleotides not matched to a gene: 17. The CDR3 has 18 amino acids. Per the germline V gene, CDR1 is SGDLS and CDR2 is YYNGEE. The CDR3 spells CASSSRDRAGGRNTEAFF. In DNA, the CDR3 is TGTGCCAGCAGCTCCCGGGACAGAGCGGGTGGTCGAAACACTGAAGCTTTCTTT.

The chain uses TRBV6-6 and TRBJ2-1, with 10 nucleotides matching TRBD2. CDR1 is MNHNY, CDR2 SVGAGI, per germline (reference sequence). V lost 4 bases and J lost 5; bases outside the gene matches: 5. The length of the CDR3 is 15 residues. The CDR3 nucleotides are TGTGCCAGCAGTTCCAGCGGGGGGGCCCACAATGAGCAGTTCTTC. Its translation: CASSSSGGAHNEQFF.

The chain employs TRBV9 and TRBJ2-1; maybe TRBD1 (5 bases). Germline loops: CDR1 SGDLS, CDR2 YYNGEE. V dropped 3 bases and J dropped 3 bases, with 16 bases sitting between them. This CDR3 comprises 16 residues. CDR3 residues: CASSGSGAGYYNEQFF. DNA for the CDR3: TGTGCCAGCAGCGGCTCTGGGGCAGGGTACTACAATGAGCAGTTCTTC.

The V gene is TRBV19, the J gene TRBJ2-5; 11 bases align to TRBD2. Trimming at V came to 3 bases and at J to 5 bases, leaving 17 bases not matched to a gene. The CDR3 loop spans 19 amino acids. From germline, CDR1 is LNHDA and CDR2 SQIVND (reference sequence). The CDR3: CASSIRLAGGPSFSETQYF. As DNA, the CDR3 is TGTGCCAGTAGTATTCGGTTAGCGGGGGGGCCGTCTTTCTCGGAGACCCAGTACTTC.

The CDR3 nucleotides are TGTGCCAGCAGCAAAGTAATACAGGGGATACAGGAGTGGGGACTGTTTTTT. Translated, it gives CASSKVIQGIQEWGLFF. The chain employs TRBV21-1 and TRBJ1-4; the table's D call of TRBD1 was not tested on the DNA. TRBV21-1 is given as a pseudogene. This CDR3 is 17 amino acids long.

Only one count was recorded for this clone. The V and J genes are TRBV5-4 and TRBJ2-5, with TRBD1 as a possible D gene (6 bases). This CDR3 contains 16 residues. V dropped 5 bases and J dropped 0 bases, with 17 bases sitting between them. Germline loops: CDR1 SGHNT, CDR2 YYREEE (reference sequence). CDR3 loop: CASSSGVGAYQETQYF. The CDR3, as DNA: TGTGCCAGCAGTTCTGGGGTGGGGGCCTACCAAGAGACCCAGTACTTC.

The chain couples TRBV7-2 to TRBJ2-2; tentatively, D is TRBD2 (5 bases). V was trimmed by 5 bases and J by 5 bases, leaving 12 bases between them. Germline lookup yields CDR1 SGHTA and CDR2 FQGNSA. This CDR3 region has 14 residues. The CDR3 DNA reads as TGTGCCAGCAGCATTGGAGGACGGACCGGGGAGCTGTTTTTT. Protein product: CASSIGGRTGELFF.

With respect to this clone: Sequence at one end of the junction differs from germline and may be a read error. V usage is TRBV7-7 and J usage is TRBJ2-7, with TRBD1 matching over 11 bases. The germline gives CDR1 SSHAT, CDR2 FNYEAQ (reference sequence). This CDR3 contains 14 residues. CDR3 protein: CASSPGQGASEQYF. DNA of the CDR3: TGTGCTAGCAGCCCAGGACAGGGGGCTAGTGAGCAGTACTTC. The full variable domain, in which reference TRBV7-7 and TRBJ2-7 provide the parts outside the CDR3, is GAGVSQSPRYKVTKRGQDVTLRCDPISSHATLYWYQQALGQGPEFLTYFNYEAQPDKSGLPSDRFSAERPEGSISTLTIQRTEQRDSAMYRCASSPGQGASEQYFGPGTRLTVT.

The chain joins TRBV11-3 to TRBJ2-1, with D uncertain. Trimming left V 1 base short and J 3 bases short, with 4 bases between. This CDR3 is 13 amino acids long. Germline V gene data show CDR1 as SGHNT and CDR2 as YENEEA. CDR3 protein: CASSLVNYNEQFF. The CDR3 DNA sequence: TGTGCCAGCAGCTTAGTTAACTACAATGAGCAGTTCTTC.

This chain joins TRBV5-5 and TRBJ1-6; no definite D call. This CDR3 spans 17 amino acids. Germline lookup yields CDR1 SGHKS and CDR2 YYEKEE (reference sequence). Trimming removed 0 bases from V and 0 bases from J, with 10 bases in between. In DNA, the CDR3 is TGTGCCAGCAGCTTGGTTGGACTGAGCTCCTATAATTCACCCCTCCACTTT. This encodes CASSLVGLSSYNSPLHF.

J is TRBJ2-3 and V is TRBV4-1, with 7 nucleotides matching TRBD2. The V and J ends lost 2 bases and 4 bases, in that order; junction bases with no gene match: 6. The CDR3 extends over 15 amino acids. Looked up from germline, CDR1 is MGHRA and CDR2 is YSYEKL. The CDR3 region has the DNA TGCGCCAGCAGCCAAAGTCCCCGGGAGGCAGATACGCAGTATTTT. It specifies CASSQSPREADTQYF.

This clone has more than one count but fewer than ten. The rearrangement joins TRBV6-5 to TRBJ2-1; possibly TRBD2 for D (6 bases). Germline CDR1 is MNHEY and CDR2 is SVGAGI. This CDR3 spans 16 amino acids. Trimming removed 2 bases at V and 2 bases at J, with 13 bases between. The chain's CDR3 is CASSYESSATYNEQFF. The CDR3 DNA follows: TGTGCCAGCAGTTACGAGTCTAGCGCGACCTACAATGAGCAGTTCTTC.